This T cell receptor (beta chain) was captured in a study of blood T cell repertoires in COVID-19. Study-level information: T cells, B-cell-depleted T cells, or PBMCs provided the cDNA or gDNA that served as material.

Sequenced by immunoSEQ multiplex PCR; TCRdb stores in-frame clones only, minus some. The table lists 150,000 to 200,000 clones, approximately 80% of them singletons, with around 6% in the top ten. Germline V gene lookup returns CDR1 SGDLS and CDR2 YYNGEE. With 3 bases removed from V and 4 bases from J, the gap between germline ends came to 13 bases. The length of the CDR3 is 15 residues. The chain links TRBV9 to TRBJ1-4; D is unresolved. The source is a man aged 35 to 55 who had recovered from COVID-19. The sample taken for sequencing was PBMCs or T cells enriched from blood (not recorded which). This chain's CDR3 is CASSGWAGNNEKLFF. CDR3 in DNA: TGTGCCAGCAGCGGTTGGGCAGGAAATAATGAAAAACTGTTTTTT.